The rows below give T cell receptor beta chains drawn from one sample of a study of cytomegalovirus exposure and HLA in healthy donors. TCRdb keeps only in-frame clones here, not all; method: immunoSEQ multiplex PCR. The sample shows fewer than 150,000 clones, about 74% of them seen only once. The sequenced sample consisted of PBMCs. The receptor set was obtained from a woman aged 45 to 65 in good health and CMV-seropositive. CDR3s include the opening cysteine and the closing phenylalanine or tryptophan. A D gene is named only where the DNA matches it firmly. Some rows mark clone size as missing; the rest say once, few, many or name a class of expanded clone.

clone size: once; J gene: TRBJ1-1; D gene: -; V gene: TRBV7-2; CDR3 DNA: TGTGCCAGCAGCGCCCTGGGAGCCTCGAACACTGAAGCTTTCTTT; CDR3 protein: CASSALGASNTEAFF
clone size: -; J gene: TRBJ2-7; D gene: TRBD1; V gene: TRBV11-2; CDR3 DNA: TGTGCCAGCAGCCGCCCCGGACAGGGCGTCTACGAGCAGTACTTC; CDR3 protein: CASSRPGQGVYEQYF
clone size: once; J gene: TRBJ2-2; D gene: TRBD2; V gene: TRBV4-2; CDR3 DNA: TGTGCCAGCAGCCAAGTGGGCGGGGGGGCCAACACCGGGGAGCTGTTTTTT; CDR3 protein: CASSQVGGGANTGELFF
clone size: once; J gene: TRBJ2-7; D gene: -; V gene: TRBV15; CDR3 DNA: TGTGCCACCAGCAGAGAAGGGACAAGCTACGAGCAGTACTTC; CDR3 protein: CATSREGTSYEQYF
clone size: -; J gene: TRBJ1-5; D gene: -; V gene: TRBV19; CDR3 DNA: TGTGCCAGTAGTAATACAGGTGGGTTTCAGCCCCAGCATTTT; CDR3 protein: CASSNTGGFQPQHF
clone size: -; J gene: TRBJ2-2; D gene: -; V gene: TRBV11-2; CDR3 DNA: -; CDR3 protein: CASSLGQYFGELFF
clone size: -; J gene: TRBJ1-2; D gene: -; V gene: TRBV7-9; CDR3 DNA: TGTGCCAGCAGCCCCACCGGGTCGTGGGGCCGAATTGGCTACACCTTC; CDR3 protein: CASSPTGSWGRIGYTF
clone size: -; J gene: TRBJ1-1; D gene: TRBD1; V gene: TRBV4-1; CDR3 DNA: TGCGCCAGCAGCCCCTTGGTCCCGGGACAGGGGCCGGACACTGAAGCTTTCTTT; CDR3 protein: CASSPLVPGQGPDTEAFF
clone size: few; J gene: TRBJ2-3; D gene: -; V gene: TRBV2; CDR3 DNA: TGTGCCAGCAGTGCTCCGGGATTCTCAGATACGCAGTATTTT; CDR3 protein: CASSAPGFSDTQYF
clone size: -; J gene: TRBJ2-7; D gene: TRBD1; V gene: TRBV19; CDR3 DNA: TGTGCCAGTAGTATAGATAAGGGACAGCCCGTAGGCGAGCAGTACTTC; CDR3 protein: CASSIDKGQPVGEQYF
clone size: -; J gene: TRBJ1-5; D gene: TRBD1; V gene: TRBV6-6; CDR3 DNA: TGTGCCAGCAGCAAGGGGGCAGGGCAAGTTGATCAGCCCCAGCATTTT; CDR3 protein: CASSKGAGQVDQPQHF
clone size: few; J gene: TRBJ1-1; D gene: -; V gene: TRBV6-5; CDR3 DNA: TGTGCCAGCAGTTTTCAGGGGAGTGTGGCTTTCTTT; CDR3 protein: CASSFQGSVAFF
clone size: -; J gene: TRBJ1-2; D gene: TRBD1; V gene: TRBV7-9; CDR3 DNA: TGTGCCATGTCCGGGACAGGGGATAACTATGGCTACACCTTC; CDR3 protein: CAMSGTGDNYGYTF
clone size: -; J gene: TRBJ2-3; D gene: TRBD1; V gene: TRBV5-6; CDR3 DNA: TGTGCCAGCAGCTTGATTGTGGGACAGGCTAGCACAGATACGCAGTATTTT; CDR3 protein: CASSLIVGQASTDTQYF
clone size: -; J gene: TRBJ1-1; D gene: -; V gene: TRBV29-1; CDR3 DNA: TGCAGCGTTGAAGAGGTGGGCTGGGGGGCTGAAGCTTTCTTT; CDR3 protein: CSVEEVGWGAEAFF
clone size: -; J gene: TRBJ2-7; D gene: -; V gene: TRBV9; CDR3 DNA: TGTGCCAGCAGCGTAGAGGGGGGGGTCTACGAGCAGTACTTC; CDR3 protein: CASSVEGGVYEQYF
clone size: -; J gene: TRBJ1-5; D gene: -; V gene: TRBV6-5; CDR3 DNA: TGTGCCAGCAGTTCGGACAGCCGTAAGGGTCAGCCCCAGCATTTT; CDR3 protein: CASSSDSRKGQPQHF
clone size: -; J gene: TRBJ2-3; D gene: -; V gene: TRBV30; CDR3 DNA: TGTGCCTGGAGTGTACCTCTCCCCGGGGGTGTAACAGATACGCAGTATTTT; CDR3 protein: CAWSVPLPGGVTDTQYF
clone size: -; J gene: TRBJ1-2; D gene: -; V gene: TRBV5-6; CDR3 DNA: TGTGCCAGCAGGCTTGGGGCAGGACCCTATGGCTACACCTTC; CDR3 protein: CASRLGAGPYGYTF
clone size: -; J gene: TRBJ2-3; D gene: -; V gene: TRBV5-1; CDR3 DNA: TGCGCCAGCACCTTGCCCGACGGGCCGGGGGATACGCAGTATTTT; CDR3 protein: CASTLPDGPGDTQYF
clone size: -; J gene: TRBJ1-6; D gene: TRBD1; V gene: TRBV28; CDR3 DNA: TGTGCCAGCACAGACAGGGCTTTCGATAATTCACCCCTCCACTTT; CDR3 protein: CASTDRAFDNSPLHF
clone size: once; J gene: TRBJ1-4; D gene: TRBD1; V gene: TRBV2; CDR3 DNA: TGTGCCAGCAGGGAGGGACAGGGAGGTGAAAAACTGTTTTTT; CDR3 protein: CASREGQGGEKLFF
clone size: many; J gene: TRBJ1-5; D gene: TRBD1; V gene: TRBV6-6; CDR3 DNA: TGTGCCAGCAGTTACGGACAGGGGAGTCAGCCCCAGCATTTT; CDR3 protein: CASSYGQGSQPQHF
clone size: -; J gene: TRBJ2-7; D gene: -; V gene: TRBV10-1; CDR3 DNA: TGCGCCAGCAGTGAGAGCGGTGCTTACTCCTACGAGCAGTACTTC; CDR3 protein: CASSESGAYSYEQYF